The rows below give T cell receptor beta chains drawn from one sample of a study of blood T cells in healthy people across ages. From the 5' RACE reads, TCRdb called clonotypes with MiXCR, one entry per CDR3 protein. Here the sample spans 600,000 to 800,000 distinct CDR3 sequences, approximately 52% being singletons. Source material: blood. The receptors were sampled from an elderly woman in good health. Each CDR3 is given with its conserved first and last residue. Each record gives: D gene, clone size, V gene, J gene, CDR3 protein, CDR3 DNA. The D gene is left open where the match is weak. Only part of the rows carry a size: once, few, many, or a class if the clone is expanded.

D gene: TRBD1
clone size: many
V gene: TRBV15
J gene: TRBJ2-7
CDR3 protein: CATSREGQGFTYEQYF
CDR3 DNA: TGTGCCACCAGCAGAGAGGGACAGGGATTTACCTACGAGCAGTACTTC

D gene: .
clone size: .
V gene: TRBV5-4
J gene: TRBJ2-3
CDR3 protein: CASSASQGAERTDTQYF
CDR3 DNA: TGTGCCAGCAGCGCTAGTCAAGGCGCCGAGCGCACAGATACGCAGTATTTT

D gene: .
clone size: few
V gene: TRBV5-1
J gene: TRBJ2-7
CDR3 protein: CASTAAPLDYEQYF
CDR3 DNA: TGCGCCAGCACCGCTGCCCCTCTGGACTACGAGCAGTACTTC

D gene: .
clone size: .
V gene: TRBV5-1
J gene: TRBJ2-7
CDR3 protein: CASSLEYRDGEQYF
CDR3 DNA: TGCGCCAGCAGCTTGGAGTACAGGGATGGCGAGCAGTACTTC

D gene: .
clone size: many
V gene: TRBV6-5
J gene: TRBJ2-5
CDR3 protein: CASSYARGLETQYF
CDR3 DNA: TGTGCCAGCAGTTACGCTCGCGGTTTAGAGACCCAGTACTTC

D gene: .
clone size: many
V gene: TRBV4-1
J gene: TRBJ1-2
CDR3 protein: CASSQEERPRARDGYTF
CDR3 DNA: TGCGCCAGCAGCCAAGAGGAGCGGCCCAGGGCACGAGATGGCTACACCTTC

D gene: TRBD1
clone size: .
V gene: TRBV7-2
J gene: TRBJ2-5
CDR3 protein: CASTPDRGYAETQYF
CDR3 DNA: TGTGCCAGCACCCCGGACAGGGGATATGCGGAGACCCAGTACTTC

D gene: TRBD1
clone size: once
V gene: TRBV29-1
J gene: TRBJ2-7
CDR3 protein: CSALPRNRGEQYF
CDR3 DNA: TGCAGCGCGCTCCCCCGAAACAGGGGCGAGCAGTACTTC

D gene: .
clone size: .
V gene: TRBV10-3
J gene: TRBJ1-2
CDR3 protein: CATSATERFGYTF
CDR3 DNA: TGTGCCACTTCCGCGACAGAGAGGTTTGGCTACACCTTC

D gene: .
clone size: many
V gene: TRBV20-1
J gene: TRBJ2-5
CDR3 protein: CSASKGFQETQYF
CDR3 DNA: TGCAGTGCTAGTAAGGGATTCCAAGAGACCCAGTACTTC

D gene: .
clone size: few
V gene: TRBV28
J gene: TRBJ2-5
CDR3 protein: CASSLFRDETQYF
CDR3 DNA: TGTGCCAGCAGTTTATTCAGGGACGAGACCCAGTACTTC